Listed below are T cell receptor beta chains from one sample, sequenced in a study of blood T cells in healthy people across ages. TCRdb recomputed calls from the 5' RACE reads with MiXCR, one row per CDR3 protein. This sample has hundreds of thousands of distinct CDR3 sequences, with around 38% found just once. Material: blood. The origin of the receptors is an elderly man in good health. CDR3s include the opening cysteine and the closing phenylalanine or tryptophan. D genes are given only for firm matches. A row's size may be missing; if present it is once, few, many or a size class.

cdr3_nt: TGCGCCAGCAGCCAGCTTCCCCAGGCCTATGGCTACACCTTC
cdr3_aa: CASSQLPQAYGYTF
v_call: TRBV4-3
clone_size: NA
cdr3_length: 14
j_call: TRBJ1-2
d_call: NA

cdr3_nt: TGTGCCAGCAGCCGGACATTAAACTATGGCTACACCTTC
cdr3_aa: CASSRTLNYGYTF
v_call: TRBV5-6
clone_size: NA
cdr3_length: 13
j_call: TRBJ1-2
d_call: NA

cdr3_nt: TGTGCCAGTAACGGGCAGGGCTCCGCGAACACCGGGGAGCTGTTTTTT
cdr3_aa: CASNGQGSANTGELFF
v_call: TRBV6-2/TRBV6-3
clone_size: NA
cdr3_length: 16
j_call: TRBJ2-2
d_call: NA

cdr3_nt: TGTGCCAGCAGTTTCGGCGGGAGGGCGTCCCACAATGAGCAGTTCTTC
cdr3_aa: CASSFGGRASHNEQFF
v_call: TRBV28
clone_size: many
cdr3_length: 16
j_call: TRBJ2-1
d_call: TRBD2

cdr3_nt: TGTGCCAGCAGCCTCAGACAGGGAGGACTGTTTTTT
cdr3_aa: CASSLRQGGLFF
v_call: TRBV7-9
clone_size: NA
cdr3_length: 12
j_call: TRBJ1-4
d_call: TRBD1

cdr3_nt: TGTGCCAGCAGTTTATCACCATACCCAGGCGAGACCCAGTACTTC
cdr3_aa: CASSLSPYPGETQYF
v_call: TRBV27
clone_size: NA
cdr3_length: 15
j_call: TRBJ2-5
d_call: NA

cdr3_nt: TGTGCCAGCACCCTAGACGGTCAAACTGGAAACACCATATATTTT
cdr3_aa: CASTLDGQTGNTIYF
v_call: TRBV12-3/TRBV12-4
clone_size: NA
cdr3_length: 15
j_call: TRBJ1-3
d_call: NA

cdr3_nt: TGTGCCAACAGCGTAGTAGCGTCTAGCACAGATACGCAGTATTTT
cdr3_aa: CANSVVASSTDTQYF
v_call: TRBV9
clone_size: NA
cdr3_length: 15
j_call: TRBJ2-3
d_call: NA

cdr3_nt: TGTGCCAGCAGCCAAAGCGGGGGGGGCTATGAGCAGTTCTTC
cdr3_aa: CASSQSGGGYEQFF
v_call: TRBV3-1
clone_size: NA
cdr3_length: 14
j_call: TRBJ2-1
d_call: TRBD2

cdr3_nt: TGCGCCAGCAGCCAAGACCGTGGGGGGTTCGCAGATACGCAGTATTTT
cdr3_aa: CASSQDRGGFADTQYF
v_call: TRBV4-1
clone_size: NA
cdr3_length: 16
j_call: TRBJ2-3
d_call: NA

cdr3_nt: TGCAGCGTTACCGGAGAGGTGACTGAAGCTTTCTTT
cdr3_aa: CSVTGEVTEAFF
v_call: TRBV29-1
clone_size: NA
cdr3_length: 12
j_call: TRBJ1-1
d_call: NA

cdr3_nt: TGCGCCAGCAGCTTTAACAGGGGTTCTCGGGAGCAGTACTTC
cdr3_aa: CASSFNRGSREQYF
v_call: TRBV5-1
clone_size: NA
cdr3_length: 14
j_call: TRBJ2-4
d_call: NA

cdr3_nt: TGTGCCAGCAAAAGAGAGACAGGGCAAGAGACCCAGTACTTC
cdr3_aa: CASKRETGQETQYF
v_call: TRBV7-2
clone_size: NA
cdr3_length: 14
j_call: TRBJ2-5
d_call: TRBD1

cdr3_nt: TGTGCCAGCTCACCTAAGACAGGGGGCGACGAGCAGTACTTC
cdr3_aa: CASSPKTGGDEQYF
v_call: TRBV18
clone_size: NA
cdr3_length: 14
j_call: TRBJ2-7
d_call: TRBD1

cdr3_nt: TGCAGTGCTAGCGGGCAGGGAGGTCGGGAGACCCAGTACTTC
cdr3_aa: CSASGQGGRETQYF
v_call: TRBV20-1
clone_size: NA
cdr3_length: 14
j_call: TRBJ2-5
d_call: NA

cdr3_nt: TGTGCCAGCACAGGACTAGCGGCAAGCACAGATACGCAGTATTTT
cdr3_aa: CASTGLAASTDTQYF
v_call: TRBV6-1
clone_size: NA
cdr3_length: 15
j_call: TRBJ2-3
d_call: TRBD2

cdr3_nt: TGTGCCAGCAGTGAAGGTGGGGTTGGGAATGGCTACACCTTC
cdr3_aa: CASSEGGVGNGYTF
v_call: TRBV6-1
clone_size: few
cdr3_length: 14
j_call: TRBJ1-2
d_call: NA

cdr3_nt: TGTGCCAGCAGCCAAGGGGGCGCGGAGTCACCCCTCCACTTT
cdr3_aa: CASSQGGAESPLHF
v_call: TRBV3-1
clone_size: few
cdr3_length: 14
j_call: TRBJ1-6
d_call: NA

cdr3_nt: TGCAGTGCTAGTTCGGTTGCGGGGACAGGGATTTACAATGAGCAGTTCTTC
cdr3_aa: CSASSVAGTGIYNEQFF
v_call: TRBV20-1
clone_size: NA
cdr3_length: 17
j_call: TRBJ2-1
d_call: TRBD1

cdr3_nt: TGCAGCGTAGCGACCCTTCGGGATGAGCAGTTCTTC
cdr3_aa: CSVATLRDEQFF
v_call: TRBV29-1
clone_size: NA
cdr3_length: 12
j_call: TRBJ2-1
d_call: NA

cdr3_nt: TGTGCCAGCAGCCCCCCCCCGGGAGCTTTCTTT
cdr3_aa: CASSPPPGAFF
v_call: TRBV7-2
clone_size: NA
cdr3_length: 11
j_call: TRBJ1-1
d_call: NA

cdr3_nt: TGCAGTGCTAGACCTACTACAGGATTCACAGATACGCAGTATTTT
cdr3_aa: CSARPTTGFTDTQYF
v_call: TRBV20-1
clone_size: NA
cdr3_length: 15
j_call: TRBJ2-3
d_call: NA

cdr3_nt: TGTGCCAGCAGCGAAAGACTAGCGGGACCAGATACGCAGTATTTT
cdr3_aa: CASSERLAGPDTQYF
v_call: TRBV7-8
clone_size: NA
cdr3_length: 15
j_call: TRBJ2-3
d_call: TRBD2

cdr3_nt: TGTGCCAGCAGTGAGGGGGGGCCCGTCGGCTGCACCTTC
cdr3_aa: CASSEGGPVGCTF
v_call: TRBV6-1
clone_size: NA
cdr3_length: 13
j_call: TRBJ1-2
d_call: NA

cdr3_nt: TGTGCCAGCAGCACGAAGGGCCACCCCAGGGGACTAGCGGGGGGCCTGAACACCGGGGAGCTGTTTTTT
cdr3_aa: CASSTKGHPRGLAGGLNTGELFF
v_call: TRBV21-1
clone_size: NA
cdr3_length: 23
j_call: TRBJ2-2
d_call: NA

cdr3_nt: TGTGCCAGCAGCCCTCAACCTTGGGGAGGGAACACTGAAGCTTTCTTT
cdr3_aa: CASSPQPWGGNTEAFF
v_call: TRBV7-2
clone_size: NA
cdr3_length: 16
j_call: TRBJ1-1
d_call: NA

cdr3_nt: TGTGCCAGCAGCAGAACCAGCGGGGGGGGAGAGACCCAGTACTTC
cdr3_aa: CASSRTSGGGETQYF
v_call: TRBV27
clone_size: few
cdr3_length: 15
j_call: TRBJ2-5
d_call: TRBD2

cdr3_nt: TGCAGTGCGATAAGGGGGGCGGGGGGCCAACGTGAGCAGTACTTC
cdr3_aa: CSAIRGAGGQREQYF
v_call: TRBV20-1
clone_size: once
cdr3_length: 15
j_call: TRBJ2-5
d_call: TRBD2

cdr3_nt: TGTGCCAGCGAACTACGGACAGGGTACAATGAGCAGTTCTTC
cdr3_aa: CASELRTGYNEQFF
v_call: TRBV7-2
clone_size: few
cdr3_length: 14
j_call: TRBJ2-1
d_call: TRBD1

cdr3_nt: TGTGCCAGCAGCTTAAATTTTGGGCTCCAAGAGACCCAGTACTTC
cdr3_aa: CASSLNFGLQETQYF
v_call: TRBV7-9
clone_size: NA
cdr3_length: 15
j_call: TRBJ2-5
d_call: NA

cdr3_nt: TGTGCCAGCAGTACTCCGGGACAGAGCTATGGCTACACCTTC
cdr3_aa: CASSTPGQSYGYTF
v_call: TRBV14
clone_size: few
cdr3_length: 14
j_call: TRBJ1-2
d_call: TRBD1

cdr3_nt: TGCAGTGCTAGAGTTACCTCAGGGTTCTCTGGGGCCAACGTCCTGACTTTC
cdr3_aa: CSARVTSGFSGANVLTF
v_call: TRBV20-1
clone_size: NA
cdr3_length: 17
j_call: TRBJ2-6
d_call: NA

cdr3_nt: TGTGCCAGCAGCCTGAAAGGGGACGCGCCCACGCAGTATTTT
cdr3_aa: CASSLKGDAPTQYF
v_call: TRBV5-4
clone_size: NA
cdr3_length: 14
j_call: TRBJ2-3
d_call: NA

cdr3_nt: TGCGCCAGCAGCCAACAGAACAGAGATGAGCAGTTCTTC
cdr3_aa: CASSQQNRDEQFF
v_call: TRBV4-3
clone_size: many
cdr3_length: 13
j_call: TRBJ2-1
d_call: NA

cdr3_nt: TGTGCCTGGGAAGGCGGGAGATCTGAAGCTTTCTTT
cdr3_aa: CAWEGGRSEAFF
v_call: TRBV30
clone_size: many
cdr3_length: 12
j_call: TRBJ1-1
d_call: NA

cdr3_nt: TGTGCCAGCAGCCAAGATGTGCGGGCGTCCACAGATACGCAGTATTTT
cdr3_aa: CASSQDVRASTDTQYF
v_call: TRBV3-1
clone_size: once
cdr3_length: 16
j_call: TRBJ2-3
d_call: NA

cdr3_nt: TGCAGCGTAATAGACAGGGATATCGGGGAGCTGTTTTTT
cdr3_aa: CSVIDRDIGELFF
v_call: TRBV29-1
clone_size: NA
cdr3_length: 13
j_call: TRBJ2-2
d_call: TRBD1

cdr3_nt: TGTGCCAGCAGCTCGCCCTCGGCGCCGAACACTGAAGCTTTCTTT
cdr3_aa: CASSSPSAPNTEAFF
v_call: TRBV7-8
clone_size: few
cdr3_length: 15
j_call: TRBJ1-1
d_call: NA

cdr3_nt: TGTGCCAGCAGTCCCGGACAGGGAGGGGCAACTAATGAAAAACTGTTTTTT
cdr3_aa: CASSPGQGGATNEKLFF
v_call: TRBV2
clone_size: few
cdr3_length: 17
j_call: TRBJ1-4
d_call: TRBD1

cdr3_nt: TGTGCCAGCAGTCCACTCGGCAGGGAAGCGAACTATGGCTACACCTTC
cdr3_aa: CASSPLGREANYGYTF
v_call: TRBV6-2/TRBV6-3
clone_size: NA
cdr3_length: 16
j_call: TRBJ1-2
d_call: NA

cdr3_nt: TGTGCCAGCAGCGCCTTGGGAGGGGGCTCTGGGGCCAACGTCCTGACTTTC
cdr3_aa: CASSALGGGSGANVLTF
v_call: TRBV7-6
clone_size: many
cdr3_length: 17
j_call: TRBJ2-6
d_call: NA

cdr3_nt: TGTGCCTGGAGTGCAGGGCCTTCCCCCCAGTACTTC
cdr3_aa: CAWSAGPSPQYF
v_call: TRBV30
clone_size: few
cdr3_length: 12
j_call: TRBJ2-7
d_call: NA

cdr3_nt: TGCGCCAGCAGCTGGGACTCCTCGGCGTCCTACAATGAGCAGTTCTTC
cdr3_aa: CASSWDSSASYNEQFF
v_call: TRBV5-1
clone_size: few
cdr3_length: 16
j_call: TRBJ2-1
d_call: NA

cdr3_nt: TGCAGCGCTACAGAGACGAGGGGGCGCACCGGGGAGCTGTTTTTT
cdr3_aa: CSATETRGRTGELFF
v_call: TRBV29-1
clone_size: few
cdr3_length: 15
j_call: TRBJ2-2
d_call: TRBD1

cdr3_nt: TGTGCCAGCAGCGCAAGGGGTTCAGCGGGAGGAAACACCATATATTTT
cdr3_aa: CASSARGSAGGNTIYF
v_call: TRBV7-2
clone_size: NA
cdr3_length: 16
j_call: TRBJ1-3
d_call: NA

cdr3_nt: TGCGCCAGCAGCTTGGGACAGGGGTTTTCCTACAATGAGCAGTTCTTC
cdr3_aa: CASSLGQGFSYNEQFF
v_call: TRBV5-1
clone_size: NA
cdr3_length: 16
j_call: TRBJ2-1
d_call: TRBD1

cdr3_nt: TGCGCCAGCAGCCAAGATAGGGGCGGGGGGGCGTCAGAGACCCAGTACTTC
cdr3_aa: CASSQDRGGGASETQYF
v_call: TRBV4-1
clone_size: many
cdr3_length: 17
j_call: TRBJ2-5
d_call: TRBD2

cdr3_nt: TGTGCCGGCCGCACTAGCGGGGGGGCCCGCGAGCAGTACTTC
cdr3_aa: CAGRTSGGAREQYF
v_call: TRBV7-2
clone_size: NA
cdr3_length: 14
j_call: TRBJ2-7
d_call: TRBD2

cdr3_nt: TGCGCCAGCAGCTTGACAGGGGCCAAAAACATTCAGTACTTC
cdr3_aa: CASSLTGAKNIQYF
v_call: TRBV5-1
clone_size: NA
cdr3_length: 14
j_call: TRBJ2-4
d_call: NA

cdr3_nt: TGTGCCATAGACACCAGCACTGAAGCTTTCTTT
cdr3_aa: CAIDTSTEAFF
v_call: TRBV2
clone_size: NA
cdr3_length: 11
j_call: TRBJ1-1
d_call: NA

cdr3_nt: TGTGCCAGCAGTTACCCCCATGCGGGGGGTTACAATGAGCAGTTCTTC
cdr3_aa: CASSYPHAGGYNEQFF
v_call: TRBV6-5
clone_size: NA
cdr3_length: 16
j_call: TRBJ2-1
d_call: TRBD2

cdr3_nt: TGCGCCAGCAGCTCCGGACTAGCAGCTAACACCGGGGAGCTGTTTTTT
cdr3_aa: CASSSGLAANTGELFF
v_call: TRBV5-1
clone_size: NA
cdr3_length: 16
j_call: TRBJ2-2
d_call: TRBD2

cdr3_nt: TGCGCCAGCAGCCAAGATCTGGCACTACAAGAGACCCAGTACTTC
cdr3_aa: CASSQDLALQETQYF
v_call: TRBV4-3
clone_size: NA
cdr3_length: 15
j_call: TRBJ2-5
d_call: NA

cdr3_nt: TGTGCCAGCAGCTCTCCCGGGCTAGGCGAGCAGTACTTC
cdr3_aa: CASSSPGLGEQYF
v_call: TRBV21-1
clone_size: NA
cdr3_length: 13
j_call: TRBJ2-7
d_call: NA

cdr3_nt: TGTGCCAGCAGCCCCCGTCGTCGGGAGTACAATGAGCAGTTCTTC
cdr3_aa: CASSPRRREYNEQFF
v_call: TRBV6-5
clone_size: few
cdr3_length: 15
j_call: TRBJ2-1
d_call: NA

cdr3_nt: TGTGCCAGCAGCCAGGGACAGGGGAACACTGAAGCTTTCTTT
cdr3_aa: CASSQGQGNTEAFF
v_call: TRBV7-2
clone_size: NA
cdr3_length: 14
j_call: TRBJ1-1
d_call: TRBD1

cdr3_nt: TGTGCCAGCAGCGCTAGCGGGCTCACAGATACGCAGTATTTT
cdr3_aa: CASSASGLTDTQYF
v_call: TRBV9
clone_size: NA
cdr3_length: 14
j_call: TRBJ2-3
d_call: TRBD2